The 9 T cell receptor beta chains presented below share a single source sample, sequenced in a study of cytomegalovirus exposure and HLA in healthy donors. The PCR used 60 Vbeta and 13 Jbeta primers. Here immunoSEQ multiplex PCR was the method, and the copy in TCRdb shows in-frame clones only, minus some. This sample has approximately 150,000 clones; around 73% occur once, and the top ten carry 5% to 6.5%. Sequenced sample: PBMCs. The receptors come from a woman between 18 and 29 years old in good health and CMV-seropositive.

This clone was counted a few times. The V and J genes are TRBV25-1 and TRBJ1-4; D call uncertain. The V and J ends lost 8 bases and 4 bases respectively, with 17 bases between them. Germline V gene data show CDR1 as MGHDK and CDR2 as SYGVNS. The CDR3 loop spans 15 amino acids. CDR3 DNA sequence: TGTGCCAGCCAACACGACGGCGGAATTAATGAAAAACTGTTTTTT. Amino acids: CASQHDGGINEKLFF.

Remarks on this clone: The same CDR3 arises from other DNA sequences in this sample as well. This chain uses TRBV10-1 with TRBJ1-5; the D is unclear. V was shortened by 3 bases and J by 0 bases, with 12 bases between the two germline ends. The CDR3 length is 16 residues. Germline-derived CDR1 and CDR2 are WNHNN and SYGVQD (reference sequence). The CDR3 sequence: CASSDRSIPSNQPQHF. The CDR3 DNA sequence: TGCGCCAGCAGTGATCGGTCCATTCCTAGCAATCAGCCCCAGCATTTT.

This clone is a singleton in its sample. The chain links TRBV13 to TRBJ1-2; 10 bases line up with TRBD1. CDR3 size: 17 residues. Per germline, CDR1 PRHDT and CDR2 FYEKMQ (reference sequence). The trim removed 5 bases at V and 2 bases at J, leaving 11 bases unmatched. CDR3 loop: CASSGVGQGDVNYGYTF. Written as DNA, the CDR3 is TGTGCCAGCAGCGGGGTCGGACAGGGGGACGTCAACTATGGCTACACCTTC.

The count of this clone is one. The rearrangement joins TRBV5-4 to TRBJ2-5; TRBD1 matches 7 bases. Germline loops: CDR1 SGHNT, CDR2 YYREEE (reference sequence). The CDR3 loop spans 14 amino acids. Trimming removed 1 base from V and 5 bases from J; junction bases left unmatched: 5. CDR3 region: CASSLKGGRETQYF. The CDR3 DNA follows: TGTGCCAGCAGCTTGAAAGGGGGCCGGGAGACCCAGTACTTC. Filled out from reference TRBV5-4 and TRBJ2-5, the complete variable domain reads ETGVTQSPTHLIKTRGQQVTLRCSSQSGHNTVSWYQQALGQGPQFIFQYYREEENGRGNFPPRFSGLQFPNYSSELNVNALELDDSALYLCASSLKGGRETQYFGPGTRLLVL.

The gene calls are TRBV4-3 and TRBJ1-6, with D tentatively TRBD1 (5 bases). The V end was cut by 4 bases, the J end by 7 bases, with 23 bases between. This CDR3 is built from 18 residues. Per germline, CDR1 LGHNA and CDR2 YSLEER. This CDR3 is CASSPHRSLSGDNSPLHF. Written as DNA, the CDR3 is TGCGCCAGCAGCCCGCACAGGTCCCTTTCGGGGGACAATTCACCCCTCCACTTT.

The chain has TRBV15 and TRBJ2-7; possibly TRBD2 for D (7 bases). The CDR3 is made up of 17 amino acids. The V end was cut by 0 bases, the J end by 5 bases, with 20 bases between. The germline CDR1 and CDR2 sequences are LNHNV and YYDKDF (reference sequence). The CDR3 region is CATSREQGGGLEDEQYF. The CDR3 DNA follows: TGTGCCACCAGCAGAGAACAGGGAGGGGGGTTGGAGGACGAGCAGTACTTC.

In this sample, this clone turned up a few times. V is TRBV7-9 and J is TRBJ1-6, with TRBD1 matching 7 bases. CDR1 and CDR2 from the germline V gene are SEHNR and FQNEAQ (reference sequence). This CDR3 comprises 15 residues. The V and J ends lost 3 bases and 9 bases, in that order; junction bases with no gene match: 8. CDR3 loop: CASSLGTERSSPLHF. Here the CDR3 DNA reads TGTGCCAGCAGCTTGGGGACAGAGAGGAGTTCACCCCTCCACTTT.

The rearrangement links TRBV5-4 to TRBJ1-1; D is ambiguous. The CDR3 is 15 residues long. Trimming stripped 0 bases from V and 0 bases from J, with 9 bases between. Germline values: CDR1 SGHNT, CDR2 YYREEE (reference sequence). For the CDR3, the DNA is TGTGCCAGCAGCTTGGGATCAACTCTGAACACTGAAGCTTTCTTT. This gives the protein CASSLGSTLNTEAFF. The complete variable domain, with remaining parts taken from reference TRBV5-4 and TRBJ1-1, reads ETGVTQSPTHLIKTRGQQVTLRCSSQSGHNTVSWYQQALGQGPQFIFQYYREEENGRGNFPPRFSGLQFPNYSSELNVNALELDDSALYLCASSLGSTLNTEAFFGQGTRLTVV.

This chain joins TRBV2 and TRBJ1-2; no reliable D call. In germline, CDR1 is SNHLY, CDR2 FYNNEI. The CDR3 runs to 16 residues. V was trimmed by 4 bases and J by 0 bases, leaving 15 bases between them. CDR3 residues: CASSVVNTGANYGYTF. CDR3 DNA sequence: TGTGCCAGCAGTGTCGTTAATACTGGAGCTAACTATGGCTACACCTTC.